This record looks at one T cell receptor (beta chain) sequence and its context. Its antigen remains undetermined. There are no base qualities to consult, and no much larger clone falls within one base. This specimen belongs to a study of blood T cell repertoires in COVID-19 (TCRdb year 2020). With regard to the full study: Collaborator samples came from the United States, Italy and Spain and covered acute and convalescent phases of COVID-19. The material from the prospective study consisted of cDNA or gDNA derived from T cells, B-cell-depleted T cells, or PBMCs. Deeply sampled blood TCRbeta repertoires from subjects exposed to, actively infected with, or recovered from COVID-19 were included in the dataset. The repertoires were released in a freely available public database meant as a resource for research on the immune response to SARS-CoV-2. Samples were obtained from the ongoing ImmuneRACE study (first 160 participants) and from 1,200 or so subjects provided by 6 global collaborators. A de-identified subject ID, COVID-19 status, age in years and sex were almost always included in the sample metadata. Where HLA class I and class II types were available, the types were taken from metadata supplied by the sample provider, not from assay-based typing. General conclusions and limits of the study: The amount of clinical and demographic metadata varied by source and participant and was provided uncurated.

CDR1 is given as SGHRS and CDR2 as YFSETQ, both from the germline V gene. The CDR3 has 16 amino acids, counting the end cysteine and phenylalanine. Just CDR3 DNA is preserved here, 48 bases in frame from base 1. Trimming takes 1 base from V and 1 base from J, and the germline ends sit 13 bases apart. The collaborating institutions used their own protocols to collect whole blood in K2EDTA tubes. For TCRbeta analysis, collaborators shipped samples in one of three forms: frozen whole blood, isolated PBMCs, or DNA extracted from either of those sample types. The immunoSEQ Assay, a bias-controlled multiplex PCR, was used to amplify TCRbeta CDR3 regions from genomic DNA. The authors' pipeline ran thus. The number of nucleated cells in each sample was estimated by amplification of reference gene primers within the assay. To quantify the absolute abundance of each unique TCRbeta CDR3 rearrangement, sequence reads were collapsed and filtered. For each sample, productive Simpson clonality was calculated by taking the square root of Simpson's diversity index across productive rearrangements. TCRdb mirrors the immuneACCESS table, restricted to in-frame sequences. Some clones are absent from its copies; in checked studies, under half trace to an unresolved V gene, and the reason for the others is unknown. V and J calls plus clone size are reproduced from that table; the DNA served to infer D and trimming. The sample has about 230,000 clones on record, over 80% of them singletons. The ten biggest clones cover 2% to 3% of the sample.

This sequence uses TRBV5-1 and TRBJ2-3, and perhaps TRBD2 as D gene, on 6 matching bases. The specimen sequenced was peripheral blood. This receptor was obtained from a woman in her 70s with active or convalescent COVID-19. The CDR3 has the sequence CASSLSGGAGTDTQYF. The base sequence is TGCGCCAGCAGCTTGTCCGGGGGTGCAGGCACAGATACGCAGTATTTT.